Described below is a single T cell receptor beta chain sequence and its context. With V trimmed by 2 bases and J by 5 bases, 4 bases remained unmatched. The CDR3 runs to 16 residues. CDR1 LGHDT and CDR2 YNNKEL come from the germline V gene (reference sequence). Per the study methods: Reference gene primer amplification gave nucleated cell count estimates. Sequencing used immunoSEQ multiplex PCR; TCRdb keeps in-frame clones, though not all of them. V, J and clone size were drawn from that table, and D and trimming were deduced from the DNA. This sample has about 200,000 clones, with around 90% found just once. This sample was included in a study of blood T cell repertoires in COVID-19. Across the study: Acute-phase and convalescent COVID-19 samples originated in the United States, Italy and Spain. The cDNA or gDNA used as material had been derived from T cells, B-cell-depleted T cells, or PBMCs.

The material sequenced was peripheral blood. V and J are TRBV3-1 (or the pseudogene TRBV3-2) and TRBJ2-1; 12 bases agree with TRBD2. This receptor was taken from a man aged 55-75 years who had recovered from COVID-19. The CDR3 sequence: CASSQTSGRRDNEQFF. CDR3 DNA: TGTGCCAGCAGCCAAACTAGCGGGAGGAGAGACAATGAGCAGTTCTTC.